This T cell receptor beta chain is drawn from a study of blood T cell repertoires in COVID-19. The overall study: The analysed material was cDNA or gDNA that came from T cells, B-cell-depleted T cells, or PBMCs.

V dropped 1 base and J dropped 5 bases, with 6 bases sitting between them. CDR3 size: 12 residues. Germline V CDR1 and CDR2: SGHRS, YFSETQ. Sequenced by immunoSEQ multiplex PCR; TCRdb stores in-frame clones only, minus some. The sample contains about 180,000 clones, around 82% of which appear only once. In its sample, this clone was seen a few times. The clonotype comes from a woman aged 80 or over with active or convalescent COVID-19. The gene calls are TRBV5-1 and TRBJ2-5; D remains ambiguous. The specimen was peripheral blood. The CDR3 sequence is CASSLYGETQYF. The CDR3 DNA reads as TGCGCCAGCAGCTTGTACGGGGAGACCCAGTACTTC.